Listed below are T cell receptor beta chains from one sample, sequenced in a study of vaccination and CD4 T cells after COVID-19. No cognate antigen is known for these TCRs. One entry per CDR3 protein, called by TCRdb with MiXCR from the PCR reads. This repertoire shows about 9,200 distinct CDR3 sequences, roughly 40% found once; its top ten account for about 35%. Sequencing was carried out using CD4+ T cells from blood, cultured in vitro. These receptors all stem from a human donor who had recovered from COVID-19. Both conserved end residues are part of each CDR3. The order of the fields is D gene, J gene, V gene, clone size, CDR3 DNA, CDR3 protein. A D gene is named only where the DNA matches it firmly. The size field is filled for only some rows; it gives once, few, many or a size class.

NA,TRBJ2-2,TRBV7-2,NA,TGTGCCAGCAGCGCCCGGAGGGCAGGACCCCTCACCGGGGAGCTGTTTTTT,CASSARRAGPLTGELFF
NA,TRBJ1-5,TRBV12-3/TRBV12-4,NA,TGTGCCAGCAGTCTCCGGAATCAGCCCCAGCATTTT,CASSLRNQPQHF
NA,TRBJ1-1,TRBV12-3/TRBV12-4,NA,TGTGCCAGCACTAACTCCCGGAGAGGGTCGAGGCGGAACACTGAAGCTTTCTTT,CASTNSRRGSRRNTEAFF
NA,TRBJ2-5,TRBV11-2,NA,TGTGCCAGCAGCTTAGCCCCAGCTCCCCAGACCCAGTACTTC,CASSLAPAPQTQYF
TRBD1,TRBJ2-2,TRBV19,NA,TGTGCCAGTAGTCCGGGACAGCTTAACACCGGGGAGCTGTTTTTT,CASSPGQLNTGELFF
NA,TRBJ1-1,TRBV12-3/TRBV12-4,few,TGTGCCAGCAGTTTATTTGGGACGAACACTGAAGCTTTCTTT,CASSLFGTNTEAFF
TRBD2,TRBJ2-3,TRBV6-2/TRBV6-3,NA,TGTGCCAGCAGTCGGACTAGCGGGGGGGCCGGCGCAGATACGCAGTATTTT,CASSRTSGGAGADTQYF
NA,TRBJ1-2,TRBV20-1,medium-sized,TGCAGTGCTAGAGAGGGGCAGTTTGGCTACACCTTC,CSAREGQFGYTF
NA,TRBJ1-3,TRBV6-1,NA,TGTGCCAGCACTTCCCCGGGCTACTCTGGAAACACCATATATTTT,CASTSPGYSGNTIYF
NA,TRBJ2-5,TRBV7-2,NA,TGTGCCAGCAGCTCGAGAGAGACCCAGTACTTC,CASSSRETQYF
NA,TRBJ1-1,TRBV24-1,NA,TGTGCCACCCCAGTCATGAACACTGAAGCTTTCTTT,CATPVMNTEAFF
NA,TRBJ1-6,TRBV30,NA,TGTGCCTGGACAGGCAGCAATTCACCCCTCCACTTT,CAWTGSNSPLHF
NA,TRBJ2-7,TRBV6-1,NA,TGTGCCACCAGGACGGGTAACAACGAGCAGTACTTC,CATRTGNNEQYF
TRBD2,TRBJ2-5,TRBV7-2,large,TGTGCCAGCAGCTATGGGGGGGGCGGGGGGGAGACCCAGTACTTC,CASSYGGGGGETQYF
NA,TRBJ2-2,TRBV15,few,TGTGCCACCGCGGCCTCGGTAGACACCGGGGAGCTGTTTTTT,CATAASVDTGELFF
NA,TRBJ1-2,TRBV2,NA,TGTGCCAGCAGTGTGACAGCCTTTAACTATGGCTACACCTTC,CASSVTAFNYGYTF
NA,TRBJ1-1,TRBV11-2,few,TGTGCCAGCAGGACGCCTAGGGGCAGTAACACTGAAGCTTTCTTT,CASRTPRGSNTEAFF
TRBD1,TRBJ1-1,TRBV10-1,NA,TGCGCCAGCAGGAACGAAGACAGGGCCGAAGGGCGTCGGAACACTGAAGCTTTCTTT,CASRNEDRAEGRRNTEAFF
TRBD1,TRBJ1-2,TRBV7-2,NA,TGTGCCAGCGCTCCGACAGGGATGAACTATGGCTACACCTTC,CASAPTGMNYGYTF
NA,TRBJ2-7,TRBV10-3,NA,TGTGCCATCAGTTGGGGGCCGGACTACGAGCAGTACTTC,CAISWGPDYEQYF
NA,TRBJ2-3,TRBV7-8,few,TGTGCCAGCAGCTTAGAGTGGGTCACAGATACGCAGTATTTT,CASSLEWVTDTQYF
NA,TRBJ2-7,TRBV2,NA,TGTGCCAGCAGTGAGCTACAGAGACTCTACGAGCAGTACTTC,CASSELQRLYEQYF
NA,TRBJ2-3,TRBV5-3,NA,TGTGCCAGGCCAGTCCTTGGGACCCTAGAGGGAGATACGCAGTATTTT,CARPVLGTLEGDTQYF
NA,TRBJ1-6,TRBV7-2,NA,TGTGCCAGCAGCCTCCTCGGGGGACCCCTCCACTTT,CASSLLGGPLHF
TRBD1,TRBJ1-6,TRBV11-3,NA,TGTGCCAGCAGCTTAGGGACAGGGAATTCACCCCTCCACTTT,CASSLGTGNSPLHF
NA,TRBJ1-6,TRBV15,NA,TGTGCCACCAGCAGAGATGGTGGCCAGTCGCATTCACCCCTCCACTTT,CATSRDGGQSHSPLHF
NA,TRBJ1-2,TRBV20-1,NA,TGCAGTATTAATCAGGGCACTAACTATGGCTACACCTTC,CSINQGTNYGYTF
NA,TRBJ1-4,TRBV20-1,large,TGCAGTGCTAGAGATCCGGCGGACACTGCAACTAATGAAAAACTGTTTTTT,CSARDPADTATNEKLFF
NA,TRBJ2-1,TRBV6-1,NA,TGTGCCAGCAGACGGGGGCCGTACAATGAGCAGTTCTTC,CASRRGPYNEQFF
NA,TRBJ1-3,TRBV5-6,NA,TGTGCCAGCAGCTTGGCCGGGGCTGCTGGAAACACCATATATTTT,CASSLAGAAGNTIYF
TRBD2,TRBJ2-3,TRBV14,NA,TGTGCCAGCAGTCCTCTAGCGGGGGCGGTCACAGATACGCAGTATTTT,CASSPLAGAVTDTQYF
NA,TRBJ1-5,TRBV5-5,few,TGTGCCAGCAGCTTATGGACAGCCAATCAGCCCCAGCATTTT,CASSLWTANQPQHF
NA,TRBJ1-6,TRBV7-8,NA,TGTGCCAGCAGCTTAGGTCGGGCAGGGTTGAATTCACCCCTCCACTTT,CASSLGRAGLNSPLHF
TRBD1,TRBJ1-2,TRBV7-2,NA,TGTGCCAGCAGCGACAGGGTCCCTAACTATGGCTACACCTTC,CASSDRVPNYGYTF
NA,TRBJ2-3,TRBV11-2,NA,TGTGCCAGCAGTGGGGGCGAAAGGAGCACAGATACGCAGTATTTT,CASSGGERSTDTQYF
NA,TRBJ2-2,TRBV7-6,medium-sized,TGTGCCAGCAGCCCGGGGACCTACCACACCGGGGAGCTGTTTTTT,CASSPGTYHTGELFF
NA,TRBJ1-1,TRBV12-3/TRBV12-4,NA,TGTGCCAGCAGTTTATGGATGAACACTGAAGCTTTCTTT,CASSLWMNTEAFF
NA,TRBJ2-5,TRBV11-3,once,TGTGCCAGCAGCTTACCGGGACCGCAAAGAACCCAGTACTTC,CASSLPGPQRTQYF
NA,TRBJ1-1,TRBV2,few,TGTGCCAGCAGTGACGTCACGGACACTGAAGCTTTCTTT,CASSDVTDTEAFF
NA,TRBJ1-1,TRBV11-2,once,TGTGCCAGCAGCTGGACCGGGGCGAACACTGAAGCTTTCTTT,CASSWTGANTEAFF
NA,TRBJ2-3,TRBV5-5,NA,TGTGCCAGCAGCCAAGAAGCAGATACGCAGTATTTT,CASSQEADTQYF
NA,TRBJ2-5,TRBV10-2,NA,TGCGCCAGCAGCCGGAGCCAAGATGCGACCCAGTACTTC,CASSRSQDATQYF
NA,TRBJ2-3,TRBV20-1,NA,TGCAATGCTAGATCCAGAACCGACACAGATACGCAGTATTTT,CNARSRTDTDTQYF
NA,TRBJ2-2,TRBV11-3,few,TGTGCCAGCAGCTTTGGTGCAGTGAGCCTAAGGAACACCGGGGAGCTGTTTTTT,CASSFGAVSLRNTGELFF
NA,TRBJ2-7,TRBV12-3/TRBV12-4,NA,TGTGCCAGCAGTTTTAAAAGCTCCTACGAGCAGTACTTC,CASSFKSSYEQYF
NA,TRBJ1-5,TRBV11-2,few,TGTGCCAGCAGCTTAGATGGGCAGCCCAATCAGCCCCAGCATTTT,CASSLDGQPNQPQHF
NA,TRBJ1-1,TRBV6-2/TRBV6-3,NA,TGTGCCAGCAGTCGATGGGAGGGGAGTACTGAAGCTTTCTTT,CASSRWEGSTEAFF
NA,TRBJ1-2,TRBV7-2,NA,TGTGCCAGCAGCTTAGCGCAGGGGCCGAACTATGGCTACACCTTC,CASSLAQGPNYGYTF
NA,TRBJ1-1,TRBV27,NA,TGTGCCAGCAGTTGGGACGCCCGGGGGAACACTGAAGCTTTCTTT,CASSWDARGNTEAFF
NA,TRBJ2-5,TRBV4-1,NA,TGCGCCAGCTCCCCCCCTGGAGAGACCCAGTACTTC,CASSPPGETQYF
NA,TRBJ1-1,TRBV11-3,NA,TGTGCCAGCAGCTTATCAGGTTGGGGGACGGTGAACACTGAAGCTTTCTTT,CASSLSGWGTVNTEAFF
NA,TRBJ1-1,TRBV12-3/TRBV12-4,NA,TGTGCCAGCAGTCGGACCCAGGGTACTGAAGCTTTCTTT,CASSRTQGTEAFF
NA,TRBJ1-2,TRBV18,NA,TGTGCCAGCTCGCCAGGGTCAGGGAACGACGGCTACACCTTC,CASSPGSGNDGYTF
NA,TRBJ2-1,TRBV14,few,TGTGCCAGCAGCCGCCCCACGACTACCTCCAATGAGCAGTTCTTC,CASSRPTTTSNEQFF
NA,TRBJ1-2,TRBV5-4,few,TGTGCCAGCAGCTTGGCGGGGGGCCCCTTCGGCTACACCTTC,CASSLAGGPFGYTF
NA,TRBJ2-2,TRBV5-1,NA,TGCGCCAGCAGCCTCCAGGACGGGAACACCGGGGAGCTGTTTTTT,CASSLQDGNTGELFF
NA,TRBJ1-5,TRBV3-1,few,TGTGCCAGCAGCCGTACAGGGATTCGCCAGCCCCAGCATTTT,CASSRTGIRQPQHF
TRBD2,TRBJ2-2,TRBV7-6,few,TGTGCCAGCAGCTTAGAAGCGGGGGGTTTCTTGAACACCGGGGAGCTGTTTTTT,CASSLEAGGFLNTGELFF
NA,TRBJ2-7,TRBV5-1,NA,TGCGCCAGCAGCTTAACCCCCGGGTACGAGCAGTACTTC,CASSLTPGYEQYF